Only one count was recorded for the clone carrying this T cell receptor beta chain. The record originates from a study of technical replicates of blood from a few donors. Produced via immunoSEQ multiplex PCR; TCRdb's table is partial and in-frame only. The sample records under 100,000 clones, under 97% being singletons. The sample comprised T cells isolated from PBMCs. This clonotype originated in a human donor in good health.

DNA of the CDR3: TGTGCCAGCAGCTTCACGGGACAGGGAAATGAGCAGTTCTTC. Residues: CASSFTGQGNEQFF. V gene TRBV5-4 combines with J gene TRBJ2-1; TRBD1 agrees at 9 bases. Germline V gene data show CDR1 as SGHNT and CDR2 as YYREEE (reference sequence). This CDR3 contains 14 residues. The junction had 4 bases not matched to a gene; V was cut back by 2 bases and J by 7 bases.